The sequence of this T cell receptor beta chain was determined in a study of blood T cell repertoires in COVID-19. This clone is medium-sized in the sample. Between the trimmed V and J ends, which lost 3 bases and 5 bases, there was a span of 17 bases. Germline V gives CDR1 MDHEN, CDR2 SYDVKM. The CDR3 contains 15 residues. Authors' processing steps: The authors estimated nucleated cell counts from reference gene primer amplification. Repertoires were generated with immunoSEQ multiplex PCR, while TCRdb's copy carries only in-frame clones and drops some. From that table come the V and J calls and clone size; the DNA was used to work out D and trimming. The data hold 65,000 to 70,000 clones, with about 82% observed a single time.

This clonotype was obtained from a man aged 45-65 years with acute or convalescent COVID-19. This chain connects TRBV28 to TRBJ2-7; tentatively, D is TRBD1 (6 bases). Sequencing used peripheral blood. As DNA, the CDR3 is TGTGCCAGCAGTTTGCCCGATAACAGGGACCACGAGCAGTACTTC. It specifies CASSLPDNRDHEQYF.